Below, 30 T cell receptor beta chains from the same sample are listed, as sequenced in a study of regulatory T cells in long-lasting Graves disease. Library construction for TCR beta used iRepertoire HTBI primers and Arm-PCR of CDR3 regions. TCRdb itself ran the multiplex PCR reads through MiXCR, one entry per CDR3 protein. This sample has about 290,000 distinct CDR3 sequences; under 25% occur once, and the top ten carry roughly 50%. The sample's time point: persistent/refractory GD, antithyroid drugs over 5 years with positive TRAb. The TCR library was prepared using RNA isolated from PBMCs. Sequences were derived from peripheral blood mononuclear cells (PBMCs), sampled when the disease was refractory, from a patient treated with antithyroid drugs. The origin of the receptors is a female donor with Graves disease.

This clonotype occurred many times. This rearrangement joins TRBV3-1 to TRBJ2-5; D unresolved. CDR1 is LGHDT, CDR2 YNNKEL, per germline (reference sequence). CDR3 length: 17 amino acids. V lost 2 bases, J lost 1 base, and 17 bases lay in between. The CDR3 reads CASSQITSETIQETQYF. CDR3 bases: TGTGCCAGCAGCCAAATAACGAGTGAGACAATCCAAGAGACCCAGTACTTC.

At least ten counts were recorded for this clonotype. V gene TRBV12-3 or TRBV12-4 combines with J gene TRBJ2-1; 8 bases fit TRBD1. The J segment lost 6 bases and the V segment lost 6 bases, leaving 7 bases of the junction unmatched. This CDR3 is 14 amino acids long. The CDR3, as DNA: TGTGCCAGCAGAGGACAGGGAGGTTCCAATGAGCAGTTCTTC. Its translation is CASRGQGGSNEQFF.

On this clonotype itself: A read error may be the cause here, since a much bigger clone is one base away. The chain's CDR3 is CSVVNPMNTEAFF. The CDR3 region has the DNA TGCAGCGTGGTGAATCCCATGAACACTGAAGCTTTCTTT. The rearrangement uses TRBV29-1 and TRBJ1-1; D unclear. The length of the CDR3 is 13 residues. Germline V CDR1 and CDR2: SQVTM, ANQGSEA. V lost 6 bases and J 0 bases, leaving 11 bases between the germline ends.

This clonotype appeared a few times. DNA of the CDR3: TGCGCCAGCAGCTTGGAAATCCCCGGGGAGCTGTTTTTT. Translating it yields CASSLEIPGELFF. This chain connects TRBV5-1 to TRBJ2-2, with unresolved D. The CDR3 has 13 amino acids. Per the germline V gene, CDR1 is SGHRS and CDR2 is YFSETQ. V was clipped by 0 bases and J by 6 bases, with 6 bases between them.

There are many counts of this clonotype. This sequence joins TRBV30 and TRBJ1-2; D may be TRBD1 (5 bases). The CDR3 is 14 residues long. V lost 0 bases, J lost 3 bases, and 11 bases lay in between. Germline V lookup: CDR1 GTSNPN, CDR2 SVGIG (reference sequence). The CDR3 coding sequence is TGTGCCTGGAGTGTGAAGGGGTCCGACTATGGCTACACCTTC. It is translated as CAWSVKGSDYGYTF.

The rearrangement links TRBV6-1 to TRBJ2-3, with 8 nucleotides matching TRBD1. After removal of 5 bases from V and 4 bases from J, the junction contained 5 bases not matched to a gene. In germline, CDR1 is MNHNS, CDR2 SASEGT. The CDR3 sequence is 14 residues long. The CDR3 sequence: CASSPGQGADTQYF. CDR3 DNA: TGTGCCAGCAGTCCAGGACAGGGAGCAGATACGCAGTATTTT.

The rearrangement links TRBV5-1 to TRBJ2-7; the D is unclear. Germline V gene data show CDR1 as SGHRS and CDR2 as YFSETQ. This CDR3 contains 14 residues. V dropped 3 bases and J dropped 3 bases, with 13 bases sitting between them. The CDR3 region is CASSYSAQGYEQYF. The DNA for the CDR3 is TGCGCCAGCAGCTACAGTGCCCAAGGCTACGAGCAGTACTTC. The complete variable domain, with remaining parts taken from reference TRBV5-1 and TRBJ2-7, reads KAGVTQTPRYLIKTRGQQVTLSCSPISGHRSVSWYQQTPGQGLQFLFEYFSETQRNKGNFPGRFSGRQFSNSRSEMNVSTLELGDSALYLCASSYSAQGYEQYFGPGTRLTVT.

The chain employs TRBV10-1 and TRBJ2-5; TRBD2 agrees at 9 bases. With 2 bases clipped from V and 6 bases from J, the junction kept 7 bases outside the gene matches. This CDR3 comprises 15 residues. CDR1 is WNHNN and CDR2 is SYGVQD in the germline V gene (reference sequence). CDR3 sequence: CASSERRLAEQTQYF. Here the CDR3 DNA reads TGCGCCAGCAGTGAGCGGAGACTAGCGGAACAGACCCAGTACTTC.

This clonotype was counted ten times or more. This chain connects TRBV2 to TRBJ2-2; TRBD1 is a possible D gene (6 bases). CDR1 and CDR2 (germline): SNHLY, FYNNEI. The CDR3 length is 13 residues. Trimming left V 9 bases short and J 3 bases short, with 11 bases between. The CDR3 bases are TGTGCCAGTGTGGGACACTACACCGGGGAGCTGTTTTTT. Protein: CASVGHYTGELFF. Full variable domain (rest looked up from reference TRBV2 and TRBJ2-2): EPEVTQTPSHQVTQMGQEVILRCVPISNHLYFYWYRQILGQKVEFLVSFYNNEISEKSEIFDDQFSVERPDGSNFTLKIRSTKLEDSAMYFCASVGHYTGELFFGEGSRLTVL.

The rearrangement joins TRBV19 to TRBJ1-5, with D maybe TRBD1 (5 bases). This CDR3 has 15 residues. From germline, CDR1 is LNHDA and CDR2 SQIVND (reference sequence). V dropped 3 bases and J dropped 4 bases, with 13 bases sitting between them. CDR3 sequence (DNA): TGTGCCAGTAGTATCTCCGGGGCGACTAATCAGCCCCAGCATTTT. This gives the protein CASSISGATNQPQHF. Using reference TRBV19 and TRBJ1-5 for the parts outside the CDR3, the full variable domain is DGGITQSPKYLFRKEGQNVTLSCEQNLNHDAMYWYRQDPGQGLRLIYYSQIVNDFQKGDIAEGYSVSREKKESFPLTVTSAQKNPTAFYLCASSISGATNQPQHFGDGTRLSIL.

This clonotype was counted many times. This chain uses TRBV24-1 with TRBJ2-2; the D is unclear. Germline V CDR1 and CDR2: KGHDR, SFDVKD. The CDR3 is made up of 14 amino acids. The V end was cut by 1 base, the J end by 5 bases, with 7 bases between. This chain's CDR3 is CATSDLGRTGELFF. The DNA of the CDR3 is TGTGCCACCAGTGATTTAGGCAGGACCGGGGAGCTGTTTTTT.

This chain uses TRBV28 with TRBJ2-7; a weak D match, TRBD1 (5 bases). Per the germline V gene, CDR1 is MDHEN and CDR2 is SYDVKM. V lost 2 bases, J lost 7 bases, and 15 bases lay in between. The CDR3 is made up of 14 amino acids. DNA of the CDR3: TGTGCCAGCAGTTTACCCGCAGGGTTAGGGGAGCAGTACTTC. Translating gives CASSLPAGLGEQYF.

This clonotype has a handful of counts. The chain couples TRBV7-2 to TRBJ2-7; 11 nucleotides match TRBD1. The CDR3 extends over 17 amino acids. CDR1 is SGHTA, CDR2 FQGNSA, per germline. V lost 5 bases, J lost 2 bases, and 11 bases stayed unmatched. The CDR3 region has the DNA TGTGCCAGCAGCCAAGAGTTTGCGGGACAGGGGGCCTACGAGCAGTACTTC. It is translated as CASSQEFAGQGAYEQYF. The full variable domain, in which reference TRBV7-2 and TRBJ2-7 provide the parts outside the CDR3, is GAGVSQSPSNKVTEKGKDVELRCDPISGHTALYWYRQSLGQGLEFLIYFQGNSAPDKSGLPSDRFSAERTGGSVSTLTIQRTQQEDSAVYLCASSQEFAGQGAYEQYFGPGTRLTVT.

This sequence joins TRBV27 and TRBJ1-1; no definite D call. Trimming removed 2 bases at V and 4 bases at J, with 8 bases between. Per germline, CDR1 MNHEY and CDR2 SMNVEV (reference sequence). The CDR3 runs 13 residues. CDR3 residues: CASSLGLSTEAFF. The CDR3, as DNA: TGTGCCAGCAGTTTAGGGTTGAGCACTGAAGCTTTCTTT.

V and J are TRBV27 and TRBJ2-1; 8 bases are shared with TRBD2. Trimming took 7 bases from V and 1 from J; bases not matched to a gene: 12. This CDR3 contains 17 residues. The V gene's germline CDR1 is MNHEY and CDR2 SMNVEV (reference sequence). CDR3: CASNQRGAGVSYNEQFF. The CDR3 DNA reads TGTGCCAGCAATCAGAGGGGAGCGGGAGTTTCCTACAATGAGCAGTTCTTC.

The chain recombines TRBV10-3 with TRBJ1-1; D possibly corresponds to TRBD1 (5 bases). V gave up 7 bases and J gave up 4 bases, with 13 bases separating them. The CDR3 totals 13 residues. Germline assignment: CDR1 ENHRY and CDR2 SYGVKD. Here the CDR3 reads CAIKVAQGTEAFF. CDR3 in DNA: TGTGCCATCAAGGTGGCGCAGGGCACTGAAGCTTTCTTT.

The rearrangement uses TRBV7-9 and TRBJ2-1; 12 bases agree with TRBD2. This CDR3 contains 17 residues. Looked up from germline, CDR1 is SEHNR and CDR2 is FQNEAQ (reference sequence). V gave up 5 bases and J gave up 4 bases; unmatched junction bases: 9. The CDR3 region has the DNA TGTGCCAGCAGCCCACCGCTAGCGGGAGGGCCGTACAATGAGCAGTTCTTC. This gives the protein CASSPPLAGGPYNEQFF. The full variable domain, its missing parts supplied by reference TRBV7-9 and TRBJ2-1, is DTGVSQNPRHKITKRGQNVTFRCDPISEHNRLYWYRQTLGQGPEFLTYFQNEAQLEKSRLLSDRFSAERPKGSFSTLEIQRTEQGDSAMYLCASSPPLAGGPYNEQFFGPGTRLTVL.

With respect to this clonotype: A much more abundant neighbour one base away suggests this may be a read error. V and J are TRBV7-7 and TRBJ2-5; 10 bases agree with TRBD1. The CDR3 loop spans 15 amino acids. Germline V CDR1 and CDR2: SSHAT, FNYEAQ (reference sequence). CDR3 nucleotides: TGTGCTAGCGGCTTGAGGGACAGGGGTGAAGAGACCCAGTACTTC. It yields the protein CASGLRDRGEETQYF.

The CDR3 region is CSVAGIWTGELFF. The CDR3, as DNA: TGCAGCGTTGCCGGGATTTGGACCGGGGAGCTGTTTTTT. The chain links TRBV29-1 to TRBJ2-2, with D perhaps matching TRBD2 (5 bases). The CDR3 runs 13 residues. The V end was cut by 4 bases, the J end by 5 bases, with 11 bases between. Per the germline V gene, CDR1 is SQVTM and CDR2 is ANQGSEA.

CDR3 sequence reads: CASSLVPGSNQPQHF. CDR3 nucleotide sequence: TGTGCCAGCAGCTTAGTCCCGGGGAGCAATCAGCCCCAGCATTTT. The V call is TRBV7-2, the J call TRBJ1-5; no reliable D call. The CDR3 consists of 15 residues. Germline V gives CDR1 SGHTA, CDR2 FQGNSA. Trimming took off 1 base at V and 1 base at J, with 8 bases between the two ends.

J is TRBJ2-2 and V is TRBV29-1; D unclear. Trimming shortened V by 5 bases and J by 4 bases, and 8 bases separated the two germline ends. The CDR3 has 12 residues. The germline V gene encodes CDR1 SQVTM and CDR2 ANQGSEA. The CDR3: CSVFRVTGELFF. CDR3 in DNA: TGCAGCGTTTTTAGGGTCACCGGGGAGCTGTTTTTT.

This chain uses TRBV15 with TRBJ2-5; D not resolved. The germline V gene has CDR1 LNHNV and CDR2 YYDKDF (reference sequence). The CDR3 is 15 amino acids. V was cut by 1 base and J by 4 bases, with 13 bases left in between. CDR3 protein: CATSRGGGLRETQYF. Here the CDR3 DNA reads TGTGCCACCAGCAGAGGGGGTGGTCTCCGAGAGACCCAGTACTTC.

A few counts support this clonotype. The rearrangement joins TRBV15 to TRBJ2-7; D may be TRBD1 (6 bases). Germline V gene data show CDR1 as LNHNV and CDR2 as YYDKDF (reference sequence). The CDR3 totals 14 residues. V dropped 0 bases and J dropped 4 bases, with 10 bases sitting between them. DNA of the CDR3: TGTGCCACCAGCAGAGAAACAGGGCGGTACGAGCAGTACTTC. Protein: CATSRETGRYEQYF.

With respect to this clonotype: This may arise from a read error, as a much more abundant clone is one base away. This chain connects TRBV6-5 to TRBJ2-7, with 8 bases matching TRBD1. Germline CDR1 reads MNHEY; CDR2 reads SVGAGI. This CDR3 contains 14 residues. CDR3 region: CASSLDRVNNDQYF. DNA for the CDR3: TGTGCCAGCAGTTTGGACAGGGTTAACAACGATCAGTACTTC.

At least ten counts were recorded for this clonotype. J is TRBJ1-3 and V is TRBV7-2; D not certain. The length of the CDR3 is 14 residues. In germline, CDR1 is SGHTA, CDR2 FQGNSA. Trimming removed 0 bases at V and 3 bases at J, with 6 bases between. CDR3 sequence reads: CASSLAYLGNTIYF. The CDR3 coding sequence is TGTGCCAGCAGCTTAGCTTACCTTGGAAACACCATATATTTT.

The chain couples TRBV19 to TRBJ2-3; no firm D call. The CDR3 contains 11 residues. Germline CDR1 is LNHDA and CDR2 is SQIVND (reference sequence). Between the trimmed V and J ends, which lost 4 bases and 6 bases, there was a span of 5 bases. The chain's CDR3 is CASSRADTQYF. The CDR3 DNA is TGTGCCAGTAGTAGGGCGGATACGCAGTATTTT.

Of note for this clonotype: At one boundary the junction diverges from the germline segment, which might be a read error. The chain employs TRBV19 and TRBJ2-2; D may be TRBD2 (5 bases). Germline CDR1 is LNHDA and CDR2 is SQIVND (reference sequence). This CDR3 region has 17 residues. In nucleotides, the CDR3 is TGTACCAGTAGTATATTGCTCACCGGGCGAAACACCGGGGAGCTTTTTTTT. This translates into CTSSILLTGRNTGELFF.

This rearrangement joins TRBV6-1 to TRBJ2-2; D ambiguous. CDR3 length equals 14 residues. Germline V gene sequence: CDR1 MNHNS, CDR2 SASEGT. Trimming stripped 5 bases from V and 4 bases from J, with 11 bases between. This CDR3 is CASSPPQITGELFF. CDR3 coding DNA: TGTGCCAGCAGTCCCCCCCAGATCACCGGGGAGCTGTTTTTT.

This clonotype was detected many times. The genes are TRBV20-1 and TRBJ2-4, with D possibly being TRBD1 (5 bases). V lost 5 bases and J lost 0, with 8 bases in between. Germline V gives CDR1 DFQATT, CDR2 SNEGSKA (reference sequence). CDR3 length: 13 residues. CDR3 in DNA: TGCAGTGCTCCTGACAGAGCCAAAAACATTCAGTACTTC. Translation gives CSAPDRAKNIQYF.

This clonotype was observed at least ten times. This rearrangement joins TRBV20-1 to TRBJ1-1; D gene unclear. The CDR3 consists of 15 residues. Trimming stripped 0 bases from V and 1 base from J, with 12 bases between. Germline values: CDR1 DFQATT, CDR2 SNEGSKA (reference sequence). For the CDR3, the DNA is TGCAGTGCTAGAGATCAAGAGGGCAGGAACACTGAAGCTTTCTTT. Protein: CSARDQEGRNTEAFF.